This T cell receptor beta chain originates from a study of T cells after yellow fever vaccination. This clonotype was counted between two and nine times. TCRdb used MiXCR to reprocess the 5' RACE reads, holding one entry per CDR3 protein. The data contain around 530,000 distinct CDR3 sequences, around a sixth of them singletons. Sequencing was performed on PBMCs, taken less than 6 days after the first yellow fever vaccination. The receptor was derived from a young man who received the YFV17D yellow fever vaccine.

The CDR3 bases are TGTGCCAGCAGCTTATCACGGTCTAGCACAGATACGCAGTATTTT. Encoded protein: CASSLSRSSTDTQYF. The rearrangement uses TRBV7-2 and TRBJ2-3; D is uncertain. This CDR3 spans 15 amino acids. The ends were cut back, 2 bases at V and 0 bases at J, with 9 bases in the middle. The V gene's germline CDR1 is SGHTA and CDR2 FQGNSA.